This TCR beta chain was sequenced in a study of tissue T cells after allogeneic stem cell transplantation. Study-level points and caveats: The patient cohort was small and clinically heterogeneous, with limited sampling depth. Anatomically similar tissues had similar TCR repertoires within each patient.

This clone was detected only once. Its antigen is unknown. The germline and genes are mouse ones. The read halts 1 residue ahead of the CDR3 end, with the missing end drawn from the germline J gene. Per germline, CDR1 SNHLY and CDR2 FYNGKV (reference sequence). CDR3 length: 12 residues. V was clipped by 5 bases and J by 0 bases, with 3 bases between them. Time point described: mouse harvest day 7 after allogeneic transplant. Tail vein injection delivered 10^7 T-cell-depleted bone marrow cells and 10^6 splenic CD5+ T cells. B6 (H2b) cells into BALB/c (H2d) mice; tissues taken at day 7 or 14. Sequencing of TCRbeta CDR3 at survey depth gave sequences and template counts. The method was immunoSEQ multiplex PCR; TCRdb's version includes in-frame clones alone and lacks a portion of them. The sample has approximately 5,800 clones, under 55% seen once; the top ten hold around 10%.

The receptor was isolated from a female BALB/c mouse given C57BL/6 T cells with graft-versus-host disease after an allogeneic hematopoietic cell transplant. J is TRBJ2-4 and V is TRBV3, with no clear D. The sample comprised gut tissue. The CDR3 loop is CASSPSQNTLYF. The DNA read from the CDR3 is TGTGCCAGCAGCCCTAGTCAAAACACCTTGTAC.